Listed below are T cell receptor beta chains from one sample, sequenced in a study of OX40 agonist ivuxolimab in advanced cancers. Here immunoSEQ multiplex PCR was the method, and the copy in TCRdb shows in-frame clones only, minus some. The table has 55,000 to 65,000 clones, about 89% seen once. Sequencing used CD4+ or CD8+ T cells sorted from blood, obtained in a trial of the OX40 agonist ivuxolimab. These receptors were taken from an adult with an advanced solid tumor such as melanoma, head and neck, liver or kidney cancer. Each CDR3 is given with its conserved first and last residue. D genes are given only for firm matches. Not every row has a clone size; where given, it reads once, few, many or a size class.

size	J	D	V	DNA	CDR3
.	TRBJ1-3	.	TRBV5-1	TGCGCCAGCAGCCTTAGCAGGGGACCTGGAAACACCATATATTTT	CASSLSRGPGNTIYF
.	TRBJ2-4	TRBD1	TRBV19	TGTGCCAGTAGTATGCGGGGACAGGGGTTAGCCAAAAACATTCAGTACTTC	CASSMRGQGLAKNIQYF
.	TRBJ1-2	.	TRBV10-1	TGCGCCAGCAGTGTTGACAGACCGAATGGCTACACCTTC	CASSVDRPNGYTF
.	TRBJ2-5	.	TRBV11-3	TGTGCCAGCAGCTTAGGTTCCCGAGTGGGGTGGCAAGAGACCCAGTACTTC	CASSLGSRVGWQETQYF
.	TRBJ2-7	.	TRBV2	TGTGCCAGCAGTCCAGGGATCTACGAGCAGTACTTC	CASSPGIYEQYF
.	TRBJ2-5	.	TRBV6-1	TGTGCCAGCCAGAGGGCAACCGGGGAGACCCAGTACTTC	CASQRATGETQYF
.	TRBJ2-5	TRBD1	TRBV15	TGTGCCACCAGCACACGACAGGGCCAAGAGACCCAGTACTTC	CATSTRQGQETQYF
.	TRBJ1-5	.	TRBV6-6	TGTGCCAGCGGGGAGAGTTTTGGTCAGCCCCAGCATTTT	CASGESFGQPQHF
.	TRBJ2-3	TRBD2	TRBV13	TGTGCCAGCAGCACGGGACTAGCGGGAGGGGTAACAGATACGCAGTATTTT	CASSTGLAGGVTDTQYF
.	TRBJ2-2	TRBD2	TRBV19	TGTGCCAGTAAAGTAGCGGGGCTTACCGGGGAGCTGTTTTTT	CASKVAGLTGELFF
.	TRBJ1-3	.	TRBV9	TGTGCCAGCAGCGTAACTTCTGGAAACACCATATATTTT	CASSVTSGNTIYF
.	TRBJ2-1	.	TRBV28	TGTGCCAGCAGCCCCCAGCTCAATGAGCAGTTCTTC	CASSPQLNEQFF
few	TRBJ2-1	TRBD2	TRBV5-1	TGCGCCAGCAGCCTGGGTGAATTAGCGGGACGAAATGAGCAGTTCTTC	CASSLGELAGRNEQFF
.	TRBJ2-1	TRBD2	TRBV6-1	TGTGCCACTTCAGCGGGAGTGCGTTACAATGAGCAGTTCTTC	CATSAGVRYNEQFF
once	TRBJ1-4	.	TRBV13	TGTGCCAGCAGCTCGCGTAGGGGGGCCACCCGAAATTATGAAAAACTGTTTTTT	CASSSRRGATRNYEKLFF
.	TRBJ1-1	TRBD1	TRBV28	TGTGCCAGCAGTTTGATCCTTGACAGGGGGGACACTGAAGCTTTCTTT	CASSLILDRGDTEAFF
.	TRBJ1-1	.	TRBV19	TGTGCCAGTAGTCTATGGGGACCTTATGGAGCGAAAGCTTTCTTT	CASSLWGPYGAKAFF
.	TRBJ2-1	.	TRBV11-3	TGTGCCAGTACCTTGAGGGGACCGAGCTCCTACAATGAGCAGTTCTTC	CASTLRGPSSYNEQFF
.	TRBJ2-1	.	TRBV7-3	TGTGCCAGCAGCCCGAGGAGCTACAATGAGCAGTTCTTC	CASSPRSYNEQFF
once	TRBJ2-7	TRBD2	TRBV7-2	TGTGCCAGCACCAAATCCGGGACTACGGTTTCCGAGCAGTACTTC	CASTKSGTTVSEQYF
.	TRBJ2-5	.	TRBV30	TGTGCCTGGAGTGTACTTACAGGAGAGACCCAGTACTTC	CAWSVLTGETQYF
.	TRBJ2-1	TRBD2	TRBV7-6	TGTGCCAGCAGCTCCTCAGCGGGGGGAAATGAGCAGTTCTTC	CASSSSAGGNEQFF
.	TRBJ1-1	.	TRBV6-1	TGTGCCAGCAGTGAAGACGGGCTGGGTGAAGCTTTCTTT	CASSEDGLGEAFF
.	TRBJ1-1	.	TRBV15	TGTGCCACCAGCAGAGGACCCCTTACAGGGTTTGAAGCTTTCTTT	CATSRGPLTGFEAFF